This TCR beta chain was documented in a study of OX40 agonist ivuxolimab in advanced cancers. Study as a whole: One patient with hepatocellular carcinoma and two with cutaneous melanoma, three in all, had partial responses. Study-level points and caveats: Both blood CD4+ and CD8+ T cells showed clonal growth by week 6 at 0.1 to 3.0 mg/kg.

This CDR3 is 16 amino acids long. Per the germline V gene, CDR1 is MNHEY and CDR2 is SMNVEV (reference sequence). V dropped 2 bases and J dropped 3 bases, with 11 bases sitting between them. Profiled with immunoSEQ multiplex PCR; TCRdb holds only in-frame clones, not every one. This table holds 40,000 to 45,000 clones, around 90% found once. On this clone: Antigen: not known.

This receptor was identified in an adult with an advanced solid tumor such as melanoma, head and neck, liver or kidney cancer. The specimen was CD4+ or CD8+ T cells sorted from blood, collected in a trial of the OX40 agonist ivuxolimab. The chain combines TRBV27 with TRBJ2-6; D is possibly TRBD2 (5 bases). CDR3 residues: CASSLDWGDGANVLTF. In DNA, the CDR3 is TGTGCCAGCAGTTTAGACTGGGGAGATGGGGCCAACGTCCTGACTTTC.